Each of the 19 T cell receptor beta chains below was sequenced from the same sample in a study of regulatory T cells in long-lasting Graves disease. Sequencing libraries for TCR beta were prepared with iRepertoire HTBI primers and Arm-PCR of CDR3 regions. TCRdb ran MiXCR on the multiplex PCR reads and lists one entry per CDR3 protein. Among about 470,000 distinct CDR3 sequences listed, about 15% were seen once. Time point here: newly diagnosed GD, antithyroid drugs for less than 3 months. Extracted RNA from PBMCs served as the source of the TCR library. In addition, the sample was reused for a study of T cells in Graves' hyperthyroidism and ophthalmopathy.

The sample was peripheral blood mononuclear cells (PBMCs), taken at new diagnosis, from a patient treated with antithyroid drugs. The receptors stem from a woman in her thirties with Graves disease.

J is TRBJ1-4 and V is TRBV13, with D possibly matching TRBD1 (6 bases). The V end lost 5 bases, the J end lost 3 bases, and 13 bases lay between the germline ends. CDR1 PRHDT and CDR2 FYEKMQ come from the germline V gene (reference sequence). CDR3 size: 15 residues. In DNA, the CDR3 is TGTGCCAGCAGCGATCCGGGACATTCTAATGAAAAACTGTTTTTT. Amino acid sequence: CASSDPGHSNEKLFF.

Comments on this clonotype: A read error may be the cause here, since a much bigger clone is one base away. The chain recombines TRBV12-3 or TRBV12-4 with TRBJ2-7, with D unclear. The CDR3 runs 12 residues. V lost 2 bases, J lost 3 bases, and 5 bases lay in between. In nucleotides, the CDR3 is TGTGCCAGCAGTTTACTCCTCTACGAGCAGTACTTC. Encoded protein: CASSLLLYEQYF.

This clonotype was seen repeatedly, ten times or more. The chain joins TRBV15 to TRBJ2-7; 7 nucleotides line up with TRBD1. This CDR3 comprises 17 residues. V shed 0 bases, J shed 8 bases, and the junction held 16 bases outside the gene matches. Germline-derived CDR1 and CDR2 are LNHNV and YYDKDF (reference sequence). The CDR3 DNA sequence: TGTGCCACCAGCAGAGACCCCTGGGTAGGGGGCAAGGTACAGCAGTACTTC. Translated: CATSRDPWVGGKVQQYF.

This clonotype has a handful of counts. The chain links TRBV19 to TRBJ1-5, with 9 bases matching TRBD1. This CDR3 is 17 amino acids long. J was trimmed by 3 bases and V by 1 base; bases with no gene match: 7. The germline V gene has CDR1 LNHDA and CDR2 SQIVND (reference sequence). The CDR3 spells CASSIVSDRGINQPQHF. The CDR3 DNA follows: TGTGCCAGTAGTATAGTCTCGGACAGGGGCATCAATCAGCCCCAGCATTTT.

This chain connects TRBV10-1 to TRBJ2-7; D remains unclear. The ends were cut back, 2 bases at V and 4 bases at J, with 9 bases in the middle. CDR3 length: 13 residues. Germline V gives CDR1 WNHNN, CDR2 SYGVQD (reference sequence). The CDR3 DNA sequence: TGCGCCAGCAGTGAGAACCCTTGGTACGAGCAGTACTTC. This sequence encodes CASSENPWYEQYF.

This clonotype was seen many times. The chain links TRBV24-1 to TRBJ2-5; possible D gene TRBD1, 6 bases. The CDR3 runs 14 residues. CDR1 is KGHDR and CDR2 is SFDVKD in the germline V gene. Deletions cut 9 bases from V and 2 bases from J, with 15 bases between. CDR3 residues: CATATGHLQETQYF. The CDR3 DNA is TGTGCCACCGCGACGGGACACCTACAAGAGACCCAGTACTTC.

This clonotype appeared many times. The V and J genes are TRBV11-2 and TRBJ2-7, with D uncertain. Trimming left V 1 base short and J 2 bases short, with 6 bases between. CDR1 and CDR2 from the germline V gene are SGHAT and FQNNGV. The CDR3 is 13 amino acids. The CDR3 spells CASSLAEPYEQYF. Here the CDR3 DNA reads TGTGCCAGCAGCTTAGCGGAACCCTACGAGCAGTACTTC.

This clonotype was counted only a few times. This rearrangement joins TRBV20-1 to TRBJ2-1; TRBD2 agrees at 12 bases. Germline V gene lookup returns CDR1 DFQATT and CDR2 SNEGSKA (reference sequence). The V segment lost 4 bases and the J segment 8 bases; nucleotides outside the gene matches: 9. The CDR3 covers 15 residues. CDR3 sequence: CSAIQLAGGGYEQFF. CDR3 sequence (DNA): TGCAGTGCTATCCAACTAGCGGGAGGTGGCTATGAGCAGTTCTTC.

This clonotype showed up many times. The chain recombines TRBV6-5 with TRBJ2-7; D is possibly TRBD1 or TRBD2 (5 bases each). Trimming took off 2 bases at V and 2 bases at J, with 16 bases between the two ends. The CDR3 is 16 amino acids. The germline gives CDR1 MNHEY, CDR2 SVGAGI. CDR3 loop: CASSYIVGTKPYEQYF. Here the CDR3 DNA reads TGTGCCAGCAGTTACATCGTGGGGACCAAGCCCTACGAGCAGTACTTC.

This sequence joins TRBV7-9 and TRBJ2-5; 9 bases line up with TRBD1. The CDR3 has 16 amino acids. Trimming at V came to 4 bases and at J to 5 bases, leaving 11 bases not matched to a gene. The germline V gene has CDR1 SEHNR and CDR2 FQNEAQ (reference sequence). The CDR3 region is CASSSRPGQGKETQYF. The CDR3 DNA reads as TGTGCCAGCAGCTCTCGACCGGGACAGGGAAAGGAGACCCAGTACTTC.

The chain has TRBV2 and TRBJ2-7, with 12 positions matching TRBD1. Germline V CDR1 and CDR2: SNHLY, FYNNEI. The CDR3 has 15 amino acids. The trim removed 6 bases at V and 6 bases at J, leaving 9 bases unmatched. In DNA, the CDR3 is TGTGCCAGCAGGGAACCCGGGACAGGGGGCTCCGAGCAGTACTTC. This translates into CASREPGTGGSEQYF.

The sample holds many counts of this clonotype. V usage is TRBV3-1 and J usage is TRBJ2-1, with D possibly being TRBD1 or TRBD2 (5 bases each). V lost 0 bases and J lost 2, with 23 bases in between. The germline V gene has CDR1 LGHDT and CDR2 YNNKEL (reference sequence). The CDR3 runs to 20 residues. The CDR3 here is CASSQDNPRDPWIPYNEQFF. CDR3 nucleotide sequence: TGTGCCAGCAGCCAAGATAACCCCCGGGACCCCTGGATCCCCTACAATGAGCAGTTCTTC.

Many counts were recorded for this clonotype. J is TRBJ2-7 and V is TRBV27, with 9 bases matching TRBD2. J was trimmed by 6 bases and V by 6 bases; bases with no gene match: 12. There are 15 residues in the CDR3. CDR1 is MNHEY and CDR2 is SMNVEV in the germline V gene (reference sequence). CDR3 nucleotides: TGTGCCAGCAGCGAATTCCCCGGGACTAGCTCCGAGCAGTACTTC. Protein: CASSEFPGTSSEQYF.

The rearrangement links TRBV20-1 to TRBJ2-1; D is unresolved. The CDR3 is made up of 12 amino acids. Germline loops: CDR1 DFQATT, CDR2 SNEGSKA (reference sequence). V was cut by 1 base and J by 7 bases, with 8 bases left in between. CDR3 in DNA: TGCAGTGCTAGAGTACCGAGGAATGAGCAGTTCTTC. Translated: CSARVPRNEQFF.

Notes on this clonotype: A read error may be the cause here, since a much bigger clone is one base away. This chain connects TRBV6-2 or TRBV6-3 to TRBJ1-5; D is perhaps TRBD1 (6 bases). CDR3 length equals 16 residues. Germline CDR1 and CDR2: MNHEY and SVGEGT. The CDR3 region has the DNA TGTGCCAGCAGTTACACCCCAGGGGATAGCGATCAGCCCCAGCATTTT. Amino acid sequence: CASSYTPGDSDQPQHF.

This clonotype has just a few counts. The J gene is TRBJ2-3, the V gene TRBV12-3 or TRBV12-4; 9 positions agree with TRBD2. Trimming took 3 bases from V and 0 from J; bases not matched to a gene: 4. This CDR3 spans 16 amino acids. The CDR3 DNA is TGTGCCAGCAGTTTCACCACTAGCGGGAGCACAGATACGCAGTATTTT. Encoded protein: CASSFTTSGSTDTQYF.

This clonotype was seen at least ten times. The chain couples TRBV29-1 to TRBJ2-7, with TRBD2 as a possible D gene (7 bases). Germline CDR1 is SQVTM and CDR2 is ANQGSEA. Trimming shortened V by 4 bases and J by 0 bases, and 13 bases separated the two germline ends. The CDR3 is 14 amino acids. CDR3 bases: TGCAGCGTTGGGTTAGGGGGGGGCTCCTACGAGCAGTACTTC. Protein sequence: CSVGLGGGSYEQYF.

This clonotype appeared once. This chain's CDR3 is CASSSGTANTDTQYF. The CDR3 DNA is TGTGCCAGCAGCTCCGGGACAGCGAATACAGATACGCAGTATTTT. The chain joins TRBV7-9 to TRBJ2-3; 7 positions match TRBD1. Per germline, CDR1 SEHNR and CDR2 FQNEAQ (reference sequence). The V and J ends lost 4 bases and 3 bases, in that order; junction bases with no gene match: 7. The CDR3 sequence is 15 residues long.

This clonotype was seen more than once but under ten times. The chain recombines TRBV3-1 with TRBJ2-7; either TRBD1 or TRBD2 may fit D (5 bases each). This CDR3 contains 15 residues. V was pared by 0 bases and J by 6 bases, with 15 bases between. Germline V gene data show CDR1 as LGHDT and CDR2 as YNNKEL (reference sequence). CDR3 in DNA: TGTGCCAGCAGCCAAGACGGCTCGCTCGGGGCCGAGCAGTACTTC. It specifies CASSQDGSLGAEQYF.